The 27 T cell receptor beta chains below were found in one sample sequenced in a study of cytomegalovirus exposure and HLA in healthy donors. PCR amplification relied on 60 Vbeta primers (plus 13 Jbeta primers). Using immunoSEQ multiplex PCR, the repertoire was profiled, and TCRdb retains in-frame clones only, with some absent. This table has around 130,000 clones, 84% appearing once. Sequencing was performed on PBMCs. Source of these receptors: a woman between 18 and 30 years old in good health and CMV-seropositive.

The chain carries TRBV6-6 and TRBJ2-7, with 7 bases identical to TRBD1. This CDR3 is built from 14 residues. Germline V gene sequence: CDR1 MNHNY, CDR2 SVGAGI (reference sequence). The ends lost 1 base at V and 2 bases at J; junction bases unmatched: 2. The CDR3 nucleotides are TGTGCCAGCAGTTACTACAGGGGAGCCTACGAGCAGTACTTC. This encodes CASSYYRGAYEQYF.

The chain carries TRBV9 and TRBJ2-3, with D perhaps TRBD1 (5 bases). There are 15 residues in the CDR3. Per the germline V gene, CDR1 is SGDLS and CDR2 is YYNGEE. Trimming cost V 4 bases and J 0 bases, with 12 bases left between them. CDR3 residues: CASSPRQGSTDTQYF. The DNA of the CDR3 is TGTGCCAGCAGCCCCCGGCAGGGAAGCACAGATACGCAGTATTTT. Filled out from reference TRBV9 and TRBJ2-3, the complete variable domain reads DSGVTQTPKHLITATGQRVTLRCSPRSGDLSVYWYQQSLDQGLQFLIQYYNGEERAKGNILERFSAQQFPDLHSELNLSSLELGDSALYFCASSPRQGSTDTQYFGPGTRLTVL.

The genes are TRBV21-1 and TRBJ2-1; the table's D call, TRBD2, has no DNA check behind it. TRBV21-1 is a documented pseudogene. The CDR3 totals 14 residues. In nucleotides, the CDR3 is TGTGCCAGCAGGGATAGCGGGGGGGCGGATGAGCAGTTCTTC. The encoded protein is CASRDSGGADEQFF.

This clone was found once. The V and J genes are TRBV25-1 and TRBJ2-3; no firm D call. Germline V gives CDR1 MGHDK, CDR2 SYGVNS. This CDR3 is built from 13 residues. The V end was cut by 3 bases, the J end by 0 bases, with 4 bases between. CDR3: CASSEASTDTQYF. The CDR3 DNA follows: TGTGCCAGCAGTGAGGCTAGCACAGATACGCAGTATTTT.

The rearrangement links TRBV2 to TRBJ2-3; TRBD2 matches 12 bases. The CDR3 spans 16 residues. CDR1 is SNHLY, CDR2 FYNNEI, per germline. V lost 5 bases, J lost 2 bases, and 5 bases stayed unmatched. The DNA for the CDR3 is TGTGCCAGCAGTCCCGGGACTAGCGGGTACACAGATACGCAGTATTTT. Protein product: CASSPGTSGYTDTQYF. The full variable domain, completed using reference TRBV2 and TRBJ2-3, is EPEVTQTPSHQVTQMGQEVILRCVPISNHLYFYWYRQILGQKVEFLVSFYNNEISEKSEIFDDQFSVERPDGSNFTLKIRSTKLEDSAMYFCASSPGTSGYTDTQYFGPGTRLTVL.

The CDR3 is CASTLGQEQPQHF. Written as DNA, the CDR3 is TGTGCCAGTACCCTTGGACAGGAACAGCCCCAGCATTTT. This chain links TRBV19 with TRBJ1-5, with 7 nucleotides matching TRBD1. The trim removed 7 bases at V and 7 bases at J, leaving 7 bases unmatched. The CDR3 is made up of 13 amino acids. Germline V gene lookup returns CDR1 LNHDA and CDR2 SQIVND (reference sequence).

This rearrangement joins TRBV7-2 to TRBJ2-7; 10 bases match TRBD1. V was pared by 0 bases and J by 4 bases, with 3 bases of the junction left unmatched. Per the germline V gene, CDR1 is SGHTA and CDR2 is FQGNSA. The CDR3 is made up of 15 amino acids. In nucleotides, the CDR3 is TGTGCCAGCAGCTTAGCGGGACAGGGGTTGTACGAGCAGTACTTC. Protein: CASSLAGQGLYEQYF.

This clone was counted a few times. This rearrangement joins TRBV4-2 to TRBJ2-5, with D perhaps TRBD1 (7 bases). CDR1 is LGHNA and CDR2 is YNFKEQ in the germline V gene. CDR3 size: 16 residues. V lost 0 bases and J lost 5, with 16 bases in between. This chain's CDR3 is CASSQDRRGPRETQYF. The DNA for the CDR3 is TGTGCCAGCAGCCAAGATCGGAGGGGGCCTCGGGAGACCCAGTACTTC.

The chain uses TRBV7-9 and TRBJ1-1, with D possibly matching TRBD1 (6 bases). This CDR3 comprises 16 residues. V was trimmed by 5 bases and J by 4 bases, leaving 20 bases between them. From germline, CDR1 is SEHNR and CDR2 FQNEAQ (reference sequence). The CDR3 sequence is CASSAQDVGAGTEAFF. The CDR3 coding sequence is TGTGCCAGCAGCGCGCAGGATGTGGGGGCTGGCACTGAAGCTTTCTTT.

The rearrangement links TRBV7-9 to TRBJ1-4; D gene unclear. V gave up 8 bases and J gave up 8 bases, with 12 bases separating them. CDR1 and CDR2 from the germline V gene are SEHNR and FQNEAQ (reference sequence). The CDR3 has 12 amino acids. CDR3 nucleotides: TGTGCCAGCGGCGGGCTGGAAGAAAAACTGTTTTTT. Protein product: CASGGLEEKLFF.

The V gene is TRBV5-5, the J gene TRBJ1-4; D gene uncertain. Germline CDR1 and CDR2: SGHKS and YYEKEE (reference sequence). The CDR3 spans 14 residues. The V end was cut by 4 bases, the J end by 2 bases, with 9 bases between. This CDR3 reads CASSLLSTNEKLFF. The CDR3 coding sequence is TGTGCCAGCAGCCTTCTATCTACTAATGAAAAACTGTTTTTT.

V usage is TRBV19 and J usage is TRBJ2-5; D uncertain. The DNA end is more similar to TRBJ2-7, so the J call may be wrong. The CDR3 is 12 residues long. The V gene's germline CDR1 is LNHDA and CDR2 SQIVND (reference sequence). CDR3 nucleotide sequence: TGTGCCAGTAGTATCGGCGGCTACGAGCAGTACTTC. This translates into CASSIGGYEQYF.

CDR3 protein: CARGTESSYEQYF. CDR3 in DNA: TGTGCCCGGGGGACCGAGAGCTCCTACGAGCAGTACTTC. The chain recombines TRBV2 with TRBJ2-7, with D possibly TRBD2 on 6 matching bases. Germline lookup yields CDR1 SNHLY and CDR2 FYNNEI. Trimming cost V 11 bases and J 0 bases, with 14 bases left between them. CDR3 length: 13 amino acids.

V usage is TRBV10-1 and J usage is TRBJ2-1; 8 bases align to TRBD1. The germline V gene has CDR1 WNHNN and CDR2 SYGVQD (reference sequence). The junction had 3 bases not matched to a gene; V was cut back by 4 bases and J by 1 base. The CDR3 extends over 15 amino acids. The CDR3 is CASSGYRGSYNEQFF. The CDR3 DNA is TGCGCCAGCAGTGGTTACAGGGGGTCCTACAATGAGCAGTTCTTC.

The V gene is TRBV2, the J gene TRBJ2-5, with TRBD1 identical over 8 bases. J lost 5 bases, V lost 6 bases, and 5 bases had no gene match. Germline CDR1 reads SNHLY; CDR2 reads FYNNEI. The CDR3 extends over 13 amino acids. CDR3 sequence (DNA): TGTGCCAGCAGCCACCCAGGGGGCGAGACCCAGTACTTC. Encoded protein: CASSHPGGETQYF.

The CDR3 sequence: CASSLEGVSMNTEAFF. DNA for the CDR3: TGTGCCAGCAGCTTGGAAGGGGTTTCCATGAACACTGAAGCTTTCTTT. The chain links TRBV5-5 to TRBJ1-1, with a tentative D call TRBD1 (5 bases). The CDR3 runs to 16 residues. Trimming removed 0 bases at V and 0 bases at J, with 12 bases between. Germline assignment: CDR1 SGHKS and CDR2 YYEKEE (reference sequence).

This CDR3 reads CASSLVEGTGYEQYF. The CDR3, as DNA: TGTGCCAGCAGTTTAGTGGAAGGGACAGGGTACGAGCAGTACTTC. V gene TRBV27 combines with J gene TRBJ2-7, with 9 bases that match TRBD1. Germline-derived CDR1 and CDR2 are MNHEY and SMNVEV (reference sequence). The CDR3 runs to 15 residues. V gave up 2 bases and J gave up 4 bases; unmatched junction bases: 6.

This chain links TRBV5-1 with TRBJ2-1; 16 nucleotides agree with TRBD2. This CDR3 is built from 17 residues. Losses at the gene ends were 1 base for V and 7 bases for J; bases not matched to a gene: 5. The germline V gene has CDR1 SGHRS and CDR2 YFSETQ. The CDR3 loop reads CASSLRGLAGGQNEQFF. The CDR3 DNA is TGCGCCAGCAGCTTGAGGGGACTAGCGGGGGGGCAAAATGAGCAGTTCTTC.

V is TRBV7-9 and J is TRBJ1-4; D remains unclear. Germline V lookup: CDR1 SEHNR, CDR2 FQNEAQ (reference sequence). The V and J ends lost 3 bases and 5 bases respectively, with 22 bases between them. This CDR3 is 18 amino acids long. CDR3 sequence: CASSFPGVLVDGNEKLFF. The CDR3 DNA is TGTGCCAGCAGCTTCCCCGGAGTTTTGGTCGATGGGAATGAAAAACTGTTTTTT.

The V and J genes are TRBV11-2 and TRBJ1-1, with D tentatively TRBD1 (5 bases). Deletions cut 6 bases from V and 1 base from J, with 12 bases between. CDR1 is SGHAT, CDR2 FQNNGV, per germline. This CDR3 spans 14 amino acids. The chain's CDR3 is CASREGTTNTEAFF. The CDR3 DNA is TGTGCCAGCAGGGAGGGGACTACGAACACTGAAGCTTTCTTT. The entire variable domain, with the rest obtained from reference TRBV11-2 and TRBJ1-1, is as follows: EAGVAQSPRYKIIEKRQSVAFWCNPISGHATLYWYQQILGQGPKLLIQFQNNGVVDDSQLPKDRFSAERLKGVDSTLKIQPAKLEDSAVYLCASREGTTNTEAFFGQGTRLTVV.

This chain uses TRBV5-1 with TRBJ2-1, with D hard to call. Trimming took off 0 bases at V and 2 bases at J, with 9 bases between the two ends. The CDR3 sequence is 15 residues long. Germline CDR1 SGHRS, CDR2 YFSETQ. The CDR3 DNA sequence: TGCGCCAGCAGCTTGGACAGTATGACCTACAATGAGCAGTTCTTC. This gives the protein CASSLDSMTYNEQFF. The full variable domain, rest sourced from reference TRBV5-1 and TRBJ2-1, is KAGVTQTPRYLIKTRGQQVTLSCSPISGHRSVSWYQQTPGQGLQFLFEYFSETQRNKGNFPGRFSGRQFSNSRSEMNVSTLELGDSALYLCASSLDSMTYNEQFFGPGTRLTVL.

This chain links TRBV5-4 with TRBJ2-7; TRBD2 aligns across 7 bases. This CDR3 is 16 amino acids long. After removal of 4 bases from V and 1 base from J, the junction contained 11 bases not matched to a gene. Germline CDR1 and CDR2: SGHNT and YYREEE (reference sequence). CDR3 nucleotides: TGTGCCAGCAGCGGGGACGGAGCGGGGAAATCCTACGAGCAGTACTTC. It specifies CASSGDGAGKSYEQYF.

CDR3 loop: CASSLWGGAYEQYF. The CDR3 bases are TGCGCCAGCAGCTTGTGGGGAGGGGCCTACGAGCAGTACTTC. V usage is TRBV5-1 and J usage is TRBJ2-7; 7 bases match TRBD2. With 1 base clipped from V and 2 bases from J, the junction kept 3 bases outside the gene matches. The CDR3 totals 14 residues. Germline values: CDR1 SGHRS, CDR2 YFSETQ.

This chain links TRBV5-1 with TRBJ2-1; D might be TRBD1 (5 bases). Germline CDR1 SGHRS, CDR2 YFSETQ. The ends were cut back, 0 bases at V and 5 bases at J, with 9 bases in the middle. There are 14 residues in the CDR3. CDR3 region: CASSLVGHNNEQFF. CDR3 nucleotide sequence: TGCGCCAGCAGCTTGGTTGGACACAACAATGAGCAGTTCTTC.

The chain uses TRBV27 and TRBJ2-5; 7 nucleotides line up with TRBD2. The CDR3 spans 18 residues. Germline CDR1 and CDR2: MNHEY and SMNVEV (reference sequence). The ends lost 0 bases at V and 5 bases at J; junction bases unmatched: 15. Here the CDR3 reads CASSLSPVMRGFGETQYF. DNA of the CDR3: TGTGCCAGCAGTTTATCACCGGTTATGCGGGGGTTTGGGGAGACCCAGTACTTC.

There are a few counts of this clone. The chain links TRBV6-1 to TRBJ2-5, with TRBD1 as a possible D gene (6 bases). Germline V lookup: CDR1 MNHNS, CDR2 SASEGT. CDR3 size: 15 residues. Trimming left V 5 bases short and J 1 base short, with 14 bases between. In DNA form, the CDR3 reads TGTGCCAGCAGTACCACAGGGCACCCCCAAGAGACCCAGTACTTC. It encodes CASSTTGHPQETQYF.

V is TRBV6-6 and J is TRBJ2-5, with a tentative D call TRBD2 (5 bases). V dropped 5 bases and J dropped 0 bases, with 10 bases sitting between them. This CDR3 has 14 amino acids. Germline loops: CDR1 MNHNY, CDR2 SVGAGI (reference sequence). The CDR3 is CASSTPGYQETQYF. DNA for the CDR3: TGTGCCAGCAGTACGCCGGGGTACCAAGAGACCCAGTACTTC.